This TCR beta chain appears in the sequencing data of a study of blood T cell repertoires in COVID-19. The CDR3 has 15 amino acids. The germline gives CDR1 SGHVS, CDR2 FNYEAQ. With 5 bases removed from V and 5 bases from J, the gap between germline ends came to 15 bases. Sequencing used immunoSEQ multiplex PCR; TCRdb keeps in-frame clones, though not all of them. The sample lists 150,000 to 200,000 clones, around nine tenths occurring once. The rearrangement joins TRBV7-6 to TRBJ1-4; D might be TRBD1 (5 bases). The receptor was derived from a man between 40 and 49 years old with acute or convalescent COVID-19. Sample: peripheral blood. The CDR3 reads CASSLARGVNEKLFF. CDR3 in DNA: TGTGCCAGCAGCCTTGCGCGGGGGGTGAATGAAAAACTGTTTTTT.